The source of this TCR beta chain is a study of radiation and T cells in renal cell carcinoma. Assay: immunoSEQ multiplex PCR; the TCRdb copy retains only in-frame clones and omits some. The table lists some 95,000 clones, around nine tenths of them singletons. CDR1 and CDR2 (germline): SGHRS, YFSETQ. Trimming shortened V by 2 bases and J by 4 bases, and 6 bases separated the two germline ends. The CDR3 runs to 13 residues. Described time point: baseline pretreatment blood. Treatment reported: 15 Gy SBRT to primary tumor, nephrectomy 4 weeks later. The TCR comes from a man in his fifties with renal cell carcinoma. The sequenced sample was blood, obtained from a patient whose treatment included radiotherapy and nephrectomy. The chain has TRBV5-1 and TRBJ2-2, with D perhaps matching TRBD2 (5 bases). The CDR3 reads CASSFRGTGELFF. The CDR3, as DNA: TGCGCCAGCAGCTTCCGGGGCACCGGGGAGCTGTTTTTT.